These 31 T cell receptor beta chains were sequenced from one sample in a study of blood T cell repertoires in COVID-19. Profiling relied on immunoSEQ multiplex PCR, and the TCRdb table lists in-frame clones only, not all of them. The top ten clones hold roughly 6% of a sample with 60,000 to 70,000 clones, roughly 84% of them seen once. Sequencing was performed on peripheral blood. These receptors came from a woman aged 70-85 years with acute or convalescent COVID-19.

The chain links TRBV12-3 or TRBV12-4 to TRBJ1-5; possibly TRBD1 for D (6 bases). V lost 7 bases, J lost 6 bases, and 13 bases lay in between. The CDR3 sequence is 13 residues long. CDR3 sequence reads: CASTQQGSQPQHF. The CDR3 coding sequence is TGTGCCAGCACCCAACAGGGTTCTCAGCCCCAGCATTTT.

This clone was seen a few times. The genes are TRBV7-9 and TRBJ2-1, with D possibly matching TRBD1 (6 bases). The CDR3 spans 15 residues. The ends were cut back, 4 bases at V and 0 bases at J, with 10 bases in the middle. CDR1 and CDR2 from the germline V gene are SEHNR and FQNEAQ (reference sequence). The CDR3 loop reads CASSSGQSSYNEQFF. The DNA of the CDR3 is TGTGCCAGCAGCTCCGGACAGAGCTCCTACAATGAGCAGTTCTTC.

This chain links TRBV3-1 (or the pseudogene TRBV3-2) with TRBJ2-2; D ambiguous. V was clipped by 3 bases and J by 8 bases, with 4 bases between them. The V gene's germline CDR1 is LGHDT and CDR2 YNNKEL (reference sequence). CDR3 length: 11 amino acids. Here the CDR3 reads CASSQRGELFF. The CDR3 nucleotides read TGTGCCAGCAGCCAGCGGGGGGAGCTGTTTTTT.

This CDR3 reads CASSRSLGELFF. CDR3 DNA sequence: TGTGCCAGCAGCAGGAGTCTCGGGGAGCTGTTTTTT. V and J are TRBV3-1 (or the pseudogene TRBV3-2) and TRBJ2-2, with D hard to call. The V and J ends lost 5 bases and 7 bases respectively, with 8 bases between them. The CDR3 has 12 amino acids. Germline loops: CDR1 LGHDT, CDR2 YNNKEL (reference sequence).

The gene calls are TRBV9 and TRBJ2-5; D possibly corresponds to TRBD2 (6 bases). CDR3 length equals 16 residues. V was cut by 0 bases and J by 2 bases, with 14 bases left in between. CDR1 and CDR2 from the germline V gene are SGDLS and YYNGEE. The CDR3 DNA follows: TGTGCCAGCAGCGTAGGGGTAGGAGGGTCGCAAGAGACCCAGTACTTC. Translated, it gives CASSVGVGGSQETQYF.

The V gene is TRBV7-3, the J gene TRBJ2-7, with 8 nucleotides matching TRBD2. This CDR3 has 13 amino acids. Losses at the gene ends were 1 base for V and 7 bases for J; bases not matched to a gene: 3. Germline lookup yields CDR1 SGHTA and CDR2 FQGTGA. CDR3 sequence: CASSLITSGEQYF. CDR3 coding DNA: TGTGCCAGCAGCTTAATTACTAGCGGTGAGCAGTACTTC.

CDR3 coding DNA: TGTGCCAGTAGTGACCGGGACAGGGGGCTAAACGAGCAGTACTTC. It translates to CASSDRDRGLNEQYF. V is TRBV19 and J is TRBJ2-7; 12 bases fit TRBD1. CDR1 and CDR2 from the germline V gene are LNHDA and SQIVND (reference sequence). J was trimmed by 5 bases and V by 5 bases; bases with no gene match: 7. The CDR3 extends over 15 amino acids.

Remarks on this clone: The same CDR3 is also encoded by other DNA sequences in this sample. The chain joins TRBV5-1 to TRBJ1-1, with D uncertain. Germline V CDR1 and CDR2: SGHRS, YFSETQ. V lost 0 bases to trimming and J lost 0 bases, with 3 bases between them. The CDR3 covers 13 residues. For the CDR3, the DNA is TGCGCCAGCAGCTTGGCAGTGAACACTGAAGCTTTCTTT. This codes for CASSLAVNTEAFF. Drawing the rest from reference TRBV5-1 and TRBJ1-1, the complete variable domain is KAGVTQTPRYLIKTRGQQVTLSCSPISGHRSVSWYQQTPGQGLQFLFEYFSETQRNKGNFPGRFSGRQFSNSRSEMNVSTLELGDSALYLCASSLAVNTEAFFGQGTRLTVV.

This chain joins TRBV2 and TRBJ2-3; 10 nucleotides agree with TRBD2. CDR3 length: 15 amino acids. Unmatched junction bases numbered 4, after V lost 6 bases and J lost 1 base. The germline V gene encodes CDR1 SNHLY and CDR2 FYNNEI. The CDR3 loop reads CASRIGTSGTDTQYF. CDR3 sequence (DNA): TGTGCCAGCAGAATCGGGACTAGCGGCACAGATACGCAGTATTTT.

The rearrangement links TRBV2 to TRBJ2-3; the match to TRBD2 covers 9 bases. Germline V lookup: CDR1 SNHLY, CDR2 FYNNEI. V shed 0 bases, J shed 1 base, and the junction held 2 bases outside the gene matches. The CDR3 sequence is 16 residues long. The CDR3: CASSEARTSGTDTQYF. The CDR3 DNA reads TGTGCCAGCAGTGAAGCGCGGACTAGCGGCACAGATACGCAGTATTTT.

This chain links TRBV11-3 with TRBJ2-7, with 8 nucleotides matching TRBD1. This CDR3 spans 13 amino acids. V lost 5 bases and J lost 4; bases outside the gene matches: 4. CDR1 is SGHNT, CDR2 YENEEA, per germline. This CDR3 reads CASSPDREYEQYF. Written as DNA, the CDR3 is TGTGCCAGCAGCCCGGACAGGGAGTACGAGCAGTACTTC.

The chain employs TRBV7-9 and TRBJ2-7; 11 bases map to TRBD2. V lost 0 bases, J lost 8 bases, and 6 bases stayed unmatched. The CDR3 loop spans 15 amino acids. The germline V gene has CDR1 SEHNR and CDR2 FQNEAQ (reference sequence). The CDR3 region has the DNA TGTGCCAGCAGCTTAGCCTTAGCGGGGGGGCTCAAGCAGTACTTC. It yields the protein CASSLALAGGLKQYF.

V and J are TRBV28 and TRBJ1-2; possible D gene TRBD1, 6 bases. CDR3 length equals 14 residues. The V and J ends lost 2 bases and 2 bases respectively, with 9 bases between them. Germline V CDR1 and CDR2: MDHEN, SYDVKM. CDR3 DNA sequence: TGTGCCAGCAGTTTAACAGGGTACAACTATGGCTACACCTTC. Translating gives CASSLTGYNYGYTF.

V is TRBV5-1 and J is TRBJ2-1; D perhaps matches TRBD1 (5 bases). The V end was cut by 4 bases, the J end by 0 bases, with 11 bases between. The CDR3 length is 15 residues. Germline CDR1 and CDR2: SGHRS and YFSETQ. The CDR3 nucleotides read TGCGCCAGCAGCACCGACAGTCGCTCCTACAATGAGCAGTTCTTC. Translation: CASSTDSRSYNEQFF.

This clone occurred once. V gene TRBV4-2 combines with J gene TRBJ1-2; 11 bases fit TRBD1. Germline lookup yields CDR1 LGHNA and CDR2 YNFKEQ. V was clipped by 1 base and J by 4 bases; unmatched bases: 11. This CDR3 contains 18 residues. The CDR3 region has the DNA TGTGCCAGCAGCCAAGGACCGGACAGGGGGCAAGTGGGCTATGGCTACACCTTC. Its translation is CASSQGPDRGQVGYGYTF.

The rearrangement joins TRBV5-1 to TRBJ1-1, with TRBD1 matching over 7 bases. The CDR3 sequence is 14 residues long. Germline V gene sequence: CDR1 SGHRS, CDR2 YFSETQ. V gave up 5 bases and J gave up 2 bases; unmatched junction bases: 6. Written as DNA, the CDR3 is TGCGCCAGCAGATCCGGGACAGCAAACACTGAAGCTTTCTTT. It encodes CASRSGTANTEAFF.

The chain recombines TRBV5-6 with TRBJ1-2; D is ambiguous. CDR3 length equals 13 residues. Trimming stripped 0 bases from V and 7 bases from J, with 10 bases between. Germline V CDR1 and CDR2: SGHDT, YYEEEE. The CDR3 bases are TGTGCCAGCAGCTTGGCGGGGATCGGTGGCTACACCTTC. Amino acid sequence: CASSLAGIGGYTF.

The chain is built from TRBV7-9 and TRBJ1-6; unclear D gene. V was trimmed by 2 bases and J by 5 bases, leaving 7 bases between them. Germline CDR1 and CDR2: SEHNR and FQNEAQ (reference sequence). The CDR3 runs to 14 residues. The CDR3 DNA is TGTGCCAGCAGCTTATACCAGGATAATTCACCCCTCCACTTT. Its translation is CASSLYQDNSPLHF.

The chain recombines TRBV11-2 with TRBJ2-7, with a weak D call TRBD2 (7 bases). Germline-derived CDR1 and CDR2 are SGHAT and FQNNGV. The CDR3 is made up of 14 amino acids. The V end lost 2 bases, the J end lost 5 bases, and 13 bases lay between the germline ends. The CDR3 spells CASSLRKGGDEQYF. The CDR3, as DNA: TGTGCCAGCAGCTTACGTAAAGGGGGGGACGAGCAGTACTTC. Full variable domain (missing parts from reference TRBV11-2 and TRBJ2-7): EAGVAQSPRYKIIEKRQSVAFWCNPISGHATLYWYQQILGQGPKLLIQFQNNGVVDDSQLPKDRFSAERLKGVDSTLKIQPAKLEDSAVYLCASSLRKGGDEQYFGPGTRLTVT.

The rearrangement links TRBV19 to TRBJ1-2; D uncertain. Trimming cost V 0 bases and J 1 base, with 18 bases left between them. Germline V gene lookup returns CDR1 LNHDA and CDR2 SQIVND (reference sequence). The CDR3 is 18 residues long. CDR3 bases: TGTGCCAGTAGTATAGAAAAAGCCCGATCTATGAATAACTATGGCTACACCTTC. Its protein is CASSIEKARSMNNYGYTF.

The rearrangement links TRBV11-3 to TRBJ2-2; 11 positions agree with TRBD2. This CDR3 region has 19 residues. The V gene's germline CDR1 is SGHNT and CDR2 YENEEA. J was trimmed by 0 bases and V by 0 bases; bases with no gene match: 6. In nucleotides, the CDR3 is TGTGCCAGCAGCTTAGAGACTAGCGGGATCAGCCCGAACACCGGGGAGCTGTTTTTT. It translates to CASSLETSGISPNTGELFF.

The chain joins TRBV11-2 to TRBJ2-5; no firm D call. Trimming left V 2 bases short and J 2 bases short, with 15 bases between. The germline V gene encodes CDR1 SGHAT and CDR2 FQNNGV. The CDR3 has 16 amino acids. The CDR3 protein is CASSLYGGATQETQYF. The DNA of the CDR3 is TGTGCCAGCAGCTTATATGGCGGAGCCACACAAGAGACCCAGTACTTC. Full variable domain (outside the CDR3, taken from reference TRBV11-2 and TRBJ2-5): EAGVAQSPRYKIIEKRQSVAFWCNPISGHATLYWYQQILGQGPKLLIQFQNNGVVDDSQLPKDRFSAERLKGVDSTLKIQPAKLEDSAVYLCASSLYGGATQETQYFGPGTRLLVL.

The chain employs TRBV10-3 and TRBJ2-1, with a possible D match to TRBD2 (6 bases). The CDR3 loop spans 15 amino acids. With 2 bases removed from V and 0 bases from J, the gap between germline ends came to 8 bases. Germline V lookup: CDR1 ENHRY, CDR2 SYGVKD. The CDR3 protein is CAISEQGGSYNEQFF. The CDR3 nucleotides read TGTGCCATCAGTGAGCAGGGAGGCTCCTACAATGAGCAGTTCTTC.

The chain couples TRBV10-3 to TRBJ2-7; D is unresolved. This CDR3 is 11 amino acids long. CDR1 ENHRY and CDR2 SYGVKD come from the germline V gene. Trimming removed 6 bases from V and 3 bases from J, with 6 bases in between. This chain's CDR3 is CAISANYEQYF. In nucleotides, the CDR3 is TGTGCCATCAGCGCTAACTACGAGCAGTACTTC.

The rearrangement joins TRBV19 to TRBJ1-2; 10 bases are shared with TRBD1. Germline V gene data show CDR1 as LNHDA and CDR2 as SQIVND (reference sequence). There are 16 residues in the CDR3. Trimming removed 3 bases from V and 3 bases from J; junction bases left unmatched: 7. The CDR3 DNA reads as TGTGCCAGTAGTATCCCGGACAGGGGGTCTGACTATGGCTACACCTTC. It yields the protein CASSIPDRGSDYGYTF. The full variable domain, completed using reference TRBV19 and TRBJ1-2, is DGGITQSPKYLFRKEGQNVTLSCEQNLNHDAMYWYRQDPGQGLRLIYYSQIVNDFQKGDIAEGYSVSREKKESFPLTVTSAQKNPTAFYLCASSIPDRGSDYGYTFGSGTRLTVV.

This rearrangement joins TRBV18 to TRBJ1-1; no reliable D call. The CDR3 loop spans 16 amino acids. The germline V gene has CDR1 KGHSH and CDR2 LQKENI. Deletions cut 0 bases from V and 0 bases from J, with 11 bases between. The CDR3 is CASSPPGGNMNTEAFF. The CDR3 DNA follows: TGTGCCAGCTCACCACCGGGAGGGAACATGAACACTGAAGCTTTCTTT.

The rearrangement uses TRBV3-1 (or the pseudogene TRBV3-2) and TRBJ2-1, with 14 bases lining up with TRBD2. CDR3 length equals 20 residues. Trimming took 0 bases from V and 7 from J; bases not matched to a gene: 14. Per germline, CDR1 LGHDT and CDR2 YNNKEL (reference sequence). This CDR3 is CASSQDPTYRTSGGKNEQFF. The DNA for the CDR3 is TGTGCCAGCAGCCAAGATCCCACTTACCGGACTAGCGGGGGGAAAAATGAGCAGTTCTTC.

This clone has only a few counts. CDR3 bases: TGTGCCAGCAGCCAACGGGGGGATAGCAACCAAGAGACCCAGTACTTC. Encoded protein: CASSQRGDSNQETQYF. V usage is TRBV7-9 and J usage is TRBJ2-5; 7 bases agree with TRBD2. V lost 5 bases to trimming and J lost 0 bases; unmatched junction nucleotides: 9. Germline V lookup: CDR1 SEHNR, CDR2 FQNEAQ (reference sequence). The CDR3 has 16 amino acids.

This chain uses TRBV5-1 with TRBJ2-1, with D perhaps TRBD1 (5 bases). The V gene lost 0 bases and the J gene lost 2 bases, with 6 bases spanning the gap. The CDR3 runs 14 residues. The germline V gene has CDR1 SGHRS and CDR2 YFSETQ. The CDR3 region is CASSLGTTYNEQFF. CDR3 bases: TGCGCCAGCAGCTTGGGGACAACCTACAATGAGCAGTTCTTC. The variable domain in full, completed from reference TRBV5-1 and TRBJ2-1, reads KAGVTQTPRYLIKTRGQQVTLSCSPISGHRSVSWYQQTPGQGLQFLFEYFSETQRNKGNFPGRFSGRQFSNSRSEMNVSTLELGDSALYLCASSLGTTYNEQFFGPGTRLTVL.

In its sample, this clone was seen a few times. CDR3 protein: CASGSGQGNTDTQYF. CDR3 sequence (DNA): TGTGCTAGTGGTTCGGGACAGGGAAACACAGATACGCAGTATTTT. J is TRBJ2-3 and V is TRBV12-5; 9 bases line up with TRBD1. Per germline, CDR1 LGHNT and CDR2 FRNRAP. There are 15 residues in the CDR3. The ends lost 4 bases at V and 2 bases at J; junction bases unmatched: 4.

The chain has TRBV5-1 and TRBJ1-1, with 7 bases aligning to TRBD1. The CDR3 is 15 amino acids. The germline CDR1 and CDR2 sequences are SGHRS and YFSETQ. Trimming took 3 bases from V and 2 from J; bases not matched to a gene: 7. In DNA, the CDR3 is TGCGCCAGCAGCTACCGGACAGGTCAAAACACTGAAGCTTTCTTT. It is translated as CASSYRTGQNTEAFF.